The 3 T cell receptor beta chains presented below share a single source sample, sequenced in a study of early T cells in non-severe SARS-CoV-2 infection. TCRdb called the 5' RACE reads again in MiXCR, with one record for every CDR3 protein. The sample consists of roughly 31,000 distinct CDR3 sequences, over 8.5% of them appearing once. Sequenced: whole blood. The receptors shown here come from an adult who was a healthcare worker with PCR-confirmed SARS-CoV-2 infection or an uninfected control (not recorded which).

This clonotype was seen a handful of times. This chain connects TRBV11-2 to TRBJ2-2; D unclear. Trimming shortened V by 2 bases and J by 0 bases, and 13 bases separated the two germline ends. Looked up from germline, CDR1 is SGHAT and CDR2 is FQNNGV. The CDR3 totals 17 residues. DNA for the CDR3: TGTGCCAGCAGCTTATGGATCTTAACGACGAACACCGGGGAGCTGTTTTTT. Its protein is CASSLWILTTNTGELFF.

The chain couples TRBV29-1 to TRBJ1-1; 9 bases are a match to TRBD1. With V trimmed by 7 bases and J by 1 base, 7 bases remained unmatched. This CDR3 contains 14 residues. Germline-derived CDR1 and CDR2 are SQVTM and ANQGSEA. This CDR3 is CSASGTGKNTEAFF. The CDR3 nucleotides are TGCAGCGCGTCCGGGACAGGGAAGAACACTGAAGCTTTCTTT.

This clonotype was detected a few times. CDR3 DNA: TGCGCCAGCAGCCCGCAGGGGCCGTCCTACAATGAGCAGTTCTTC. This translates into CASSPQGPSYNEQFF. This rearrangement joins TRBV5-1 to TRBJ2-1, with D possibly TRBD1 on 6 matching bases. CDR3 length: 15 amino acids. Germline CDR1 SGHRS, CDR2 YFSETQ. V was pared by 4 bases and J by 1 base, with 12 bases between.